The 12 T cell receptor beta chains given below trace back to one sample, sequenced in a study of shared clonotypes between healthy human individuals. Terminally differentiated effector memory CD45RA+ cells were left out of the naive CD8 fraction, which was CD45RO-negative and positively selected for CCR7. Profiling relied on immunoSEQ multiplex PCR, and the TCRdb table lists in-frame clones only, not all of them. The table records under 2,000,000 clones, about 95% of them present only once. The sample consisted of naive CD8+ T cells sorted from blood. The receptors were gathered from a man aged 18 to 29 in good health.

This rearrangement joins TRBV29-1 to TRBJ2-7, with D possibly TRBD2 on 6 matching bases. Germline-derived CDR1 and CDR2 are SQVTM and ANQGSEA. The CDR3 is made up of 12 amino acids. The V end lost 4 bases, the J end lost 2 bases, and 9 bases lay between the germline ends. The CDR3 DNA is TGCAGCGTTGGACCGGGGGCCTACGAGCAGTACTTC. Translation: CSVGPGAYEQYF.

The chain uses TRBV5-1 and TRBJ2-1; possibly TRBD1 for D (5 bases). The length of the CDR3 is 15 residues. Germline V gives CDR1 SGHRS, CDR2 YFSETQ. The V gene lost 3 bases and the J gene lost 9 bases, with 19 bases spanning the gap. The CDR3 DNA sequence: TGCGCCAGCAGCTCGCGACATCCAAAGGGGTCTGAGCAGTTCTTC. It is translated as CASSSRHPKGSEQFF.

The chain links TRBV6-1 to TRBJ1-2; D is undetermined. Germline assignment: CDR1 MNHNS and CDR2 SASEGT. The ends were cut back, 4 bases at V and 5 bases at J, with 11 bases in the middle. The CDR3 is made up of 13 amino acids. The CDR3 loop is CASSGETVYGYTF. The CDR3 DNA sequence: TGTGCCAGCAGTGGAGAGACGGTTTATGGCTACACCTTC.

The genes are TRBV4-1 and TRBJ2-1, with D unclear. Trimming took 0 bases from V and 2 from J, leaving 14 bases between them. CDR3 length: 17 amino acids. CDR1 and CDR2 (germline): MGHRA, YSYEKL. The CDR3 coding sequence is TGCGCCAGCAGCCAAGATCGCTACTCTTATACCTACAATGAGCAGTTCTTC. This translates into CASSQDRYSYTYNEQFF.

The chain uses TRBV29-1 and TRBJ1-2; possibly TRBD1 for D (6 bases). Germline V gene lookup returns CDR1 SQVTM and CDR2 ANQGSEA. The CDR3 sequence is 18 residues long. Trimming left V 3 bases short and J 0 bases short, with 23 bases between. The CDR3 is CSVDSFAGGGSPNYGYTF. In DNA, the CDR3 is TGCAGCGTTGACTCGTTTGCCGGGGGCGGTTCTCCTAACTATGGCTACACCTTC.

J is TRBJ2-3 and V is TRBV28, with D tentatively TRBD2 (5 bases). The germline gives CDR1 MDHEN, CDR2 SYDVKM. CDR3 size: 16 residues. Trimming cost V 2 bases and J 2 bases, with 14 bases left between them. The DNA for the CDR3 is TGTGCCAGCAGTTTAGGAGTTAGGACTTACACAGATACGCAGTATTTT. This encodes CASSLGVRTYTDTQYF. The full variable domain, rest sourced from reference TRBV28 and TRBJ2-3, is DVKVTQSSRYLVKRTGEKVFLECVQDMDHENMFWYRQDPGLGLRLIYFSYDVKMKEKGDIPEGYSVSREKKERFSLILESASTNQTSMYLCASSLGVRTYTDTQYFGPGTRLTVL.

The chain couples TRBV2 to TRBJ2-7; a possible D gene is TRBD2 (5 bases). The CDR3 sequence is 13 residues long. CDR1 and CDR2 (germline): SNHLY, FYNNEI. Trimming pared 6 bases from V and 6 bases from J, leaving 15 bases between. CDR3 nucleotides: TGTGCCAGCAGCTACGGGATAGGATCCGAGCAGTACTTC. Translated: CASSYGIGSEQYF.

The chain combines TRBV14 with TRBJ2-3; D gene uncertain. There are 16 residues in the CDR3. CDR1 is SGHDN and CDR2 is FVKESK in the germline V gene. Trimming stripped 4 bases from V and 5 bases from J, with 19 bases between. This chain's CDR3 is CASSPLGTEVKDTQYF. The CDR3 coding sequence is TGTGCCAGCAGCCCCCTGGGAACCGAGGTTAAAGATACGCAGTATTTT.

The rearrangement joins TRBV11-2 to TRBJ2-5, with D perhaps TRBD1 or TRBD2 (5 bases each). The germline V and J ends were trimmed by 5 bases and 4 bases, with 23 bases remaining between them. The germline CDR1 and CDR2 sequences are SGHAT and FQNNGV. The CDR3 is 17 amino acids. CDR3 DNA sequence: TGTGCCAGCAGCCGGGACCCTAGAGGTATTGGTCGAGAGACCCAGTACTTC. Amino acid sequence: CASSRDPRGIGRETQYF.

In this sample, this clone turned up a few times. The chain employs TRBV9 and TRBJ1-1; D is unresolved. CDR1 and CDR2 from the germline V gene are SGDLS and YYNGEE. The V end was cut by 0 bases, the J end by 7 bases, with 10 bases between. There are 13 residues in the CDR3. CDR3 sequence (DNA): TGTGCCAGCAGCGTAGTGTCGTCGTATGAAGCTTTCTTT. This sequence encodes CASSVVSSYEAFF.

J is TRBJ1-2 and V is TRBV9, with TRBD1 matching 12 bases. Trimming removed 0 bases from V and 4 bases from J; junction bases left unmatched: 10. Per germline, CDR1 SGDLS and CDR2 YYNGEE. The CDR3 consists of 18 residues. The CDR3 is CASSVVRDRGRESYGYTF. The CDR3 nucleotides read TGTGCCAGCAGCGTAGTCCGGGACAGGGGGCGCGAAAGCTATGGCTACACCTTC.

This rearrangement joins TRBV5-5 to TRBJ2-1; no clear D gene. In germline, CDR1 is SGHKS, CDR2 YYEKEE (reference sequence). The V end lost 0 bases, the J end lost 0 bases, and 7 bases lay between the germline ends. The CDR3 extends over 15 amino acids. CDR3 sequence: CASSLVVSSYNEQFF. Written as DNA, the CDR3 is TGTGCCAGCAGCTTGGTTGTGAGCTCCTACAATGAGCAGTTCTTC. Full variable domain (missing parts from reference TRBV5-5 and TRBJ2-1): DAGVTQSPTHLIKTRGQQVTLRCSPISGHKSVSWYQQVLGQGPQFIFQYYEKEERGRGNFPDRFSARQFPNYSSELNVNALLLGDSALYLCASSLVVSSYNEQFFGPGTRLTVL.